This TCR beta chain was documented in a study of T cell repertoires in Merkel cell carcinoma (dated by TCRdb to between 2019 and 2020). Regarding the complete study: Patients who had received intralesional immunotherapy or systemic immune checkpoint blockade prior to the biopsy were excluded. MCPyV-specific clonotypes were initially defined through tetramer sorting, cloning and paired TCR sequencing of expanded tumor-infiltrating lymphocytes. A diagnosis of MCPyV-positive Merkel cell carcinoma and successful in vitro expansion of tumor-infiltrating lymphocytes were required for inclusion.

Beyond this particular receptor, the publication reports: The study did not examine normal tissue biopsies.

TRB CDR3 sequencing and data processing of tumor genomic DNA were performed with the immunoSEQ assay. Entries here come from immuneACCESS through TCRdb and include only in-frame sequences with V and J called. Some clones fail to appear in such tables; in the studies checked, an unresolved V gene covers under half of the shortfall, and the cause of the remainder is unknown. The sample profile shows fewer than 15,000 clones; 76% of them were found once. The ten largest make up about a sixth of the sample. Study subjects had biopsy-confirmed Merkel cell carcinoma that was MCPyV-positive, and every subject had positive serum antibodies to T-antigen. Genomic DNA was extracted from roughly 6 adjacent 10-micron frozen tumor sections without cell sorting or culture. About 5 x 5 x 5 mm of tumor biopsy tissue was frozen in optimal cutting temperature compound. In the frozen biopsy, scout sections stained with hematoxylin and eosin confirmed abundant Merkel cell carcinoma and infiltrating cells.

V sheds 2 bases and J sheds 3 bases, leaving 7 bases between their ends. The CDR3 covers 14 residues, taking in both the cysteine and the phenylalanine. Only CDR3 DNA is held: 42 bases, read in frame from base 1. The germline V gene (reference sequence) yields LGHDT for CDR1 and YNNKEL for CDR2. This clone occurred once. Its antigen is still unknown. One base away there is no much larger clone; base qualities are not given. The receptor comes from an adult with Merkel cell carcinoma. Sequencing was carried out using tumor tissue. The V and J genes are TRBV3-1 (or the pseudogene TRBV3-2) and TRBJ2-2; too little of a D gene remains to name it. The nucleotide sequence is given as TGTGCCAGCAGCCAAAAACGGCACACCGGGGAGCTGTTTTTT. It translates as CASSQKRHTGELFF.